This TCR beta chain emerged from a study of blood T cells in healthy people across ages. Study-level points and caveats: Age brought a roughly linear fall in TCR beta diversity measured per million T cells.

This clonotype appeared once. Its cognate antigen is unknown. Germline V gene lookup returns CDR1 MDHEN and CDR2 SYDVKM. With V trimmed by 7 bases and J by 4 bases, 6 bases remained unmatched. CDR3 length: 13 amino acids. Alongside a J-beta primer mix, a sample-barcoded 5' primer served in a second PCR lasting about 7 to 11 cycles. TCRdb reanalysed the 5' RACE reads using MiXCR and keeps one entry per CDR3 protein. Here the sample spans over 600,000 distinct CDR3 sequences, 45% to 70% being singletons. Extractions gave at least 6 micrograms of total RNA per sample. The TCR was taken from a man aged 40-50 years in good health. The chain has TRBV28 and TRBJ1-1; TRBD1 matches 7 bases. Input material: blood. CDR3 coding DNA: TGTGCCAGCACCGTGACAGGGACCACTGAAGCTTTCTTT. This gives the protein CASTVTGTTEAFF. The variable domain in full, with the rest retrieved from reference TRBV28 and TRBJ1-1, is DVKVTQSSRYLVKRTGEKVFLECVQDMDHENMFWYRQDPGLGLRLIYFSYDVKMKEKGDIPEGYSVSREKKERFSLILESASTNQTSMYLCASTVTGTTEAFFGQGTRLTVV.